These 26 T cell receptor beta chains originate from one sample sequenced in a study of identical twins. TCRdb passed the 5' RACE reads through MiXCR, listing each CDR3 protein once. This sample has nearly 900,000 distinct CDR3 sequences, with 10% to 15% found just once. These data were also filed under a second study, of yellow fever vaccine responses in identical twins.

Sequences were obtained from PBMCs. These receptors were taken from a woman aged 18-29 years in good health.

To note about this clonotype: A junction end diverges from the germline sequence, so it may reflect a read error. The V gene is TRBV12-3 or TRBV12-4, the J gene TRBJ2-1; TRBD1 matches 10 bases. This CDR3 region has 12 residues. The CDR3 DNA follows: TGTGCCCGTGCGGAGGCAGGGACAGGGGTTCTCTTC. Amino acid sequence: CARAEAGTGVLF.

This chain connects TRBV27 to TRBJ2-1; the D is unclear. The CDR3 is made up of 13 amino acids. CDR1 is MNHEY and CDR2 is SMNVEV in the germline V gene (reference sequence). Deletions cut 2 bases from V and 5 bases from J, with 7 bases between. The CDR3 is CASSLMANNEQFF. CDR3 in DNA: TGTGCCAGCAGTTTAATGGCAAACAATGAGCAGTTCTTC.

The chain employs TRBV21-1 and TRBJ2-7; the table's TRBD2 call for D was not verified on the DNA. TRBV21-1 is annotated as a pseudogene. CDR3 length: 16 residues. The CDR3 sequence is CASSKRGGPKGHEQYF. CDR3 sequence (DNA): TGTGCCAGCAGCAAGAGGGGAGGACCCAAGGGCCACGAGCAGTACTTC.

This clonotype was counted a few times. The genes are TRBV7-9 and TRBJ2-3, with TRBD2 matching over 13 bases. Unmatched junction bases numbered 8, after V lost 3 bases and J lost 5 bases. CDR1 and CDR2 (germline): SEHNR, FQNEAQ (reference sequence). The CDR3 covers 17 residues. The CDR3 spells CASSFLGTSGTLDTQYF. The CDR3 region has the DNA TGTGCCAGCAGCTTTTTGGGGACTAGCGGGACGTTAGATACGCAGTATTTT. The whole variable domain, remainder taken from reference TRBV7-9 and TRBJ2-3, is DTGVSQNPRHKITKRGQNVTFRCDPISEHNRLYWYRQTLGQGPEFLTYFQNEAQLEKSRLLSDRFSAERPKGSFSTLEIQRTEQGDSAMYLCASSFLGTSGTLDTQYFGPGTRLTVL.

This clonotype has more than one count but fewer than ten. This rearrangement joins TRBV4-1 to TRBJ1-2; 7 bases line up with TRBD1. The germline V gene has CDR1 MGHRA and CDR2 YSYEKL. The CDR3 totals 15 residues. Trimming removed 1 base from V and 3 bases from J; junction bases left unmatched: 5. Written as DNA, the CDR3 is TGCGCCAGCAGCCAAGGCCTCAGGGGGGACTATGGCTACACCTTC. Translation gives CASSQGLRGDYGYTF.

This clonotype has more than one count but fewer than ten. This chain joins TRBV2 and TRBJ1-5; D may be TRBD1 (6 bases). V lost 6 bases to trimming and J lost 0 bases, with 9 bases between them. Germline V gives CDR1 SNHLY, CDR2 FYNNEI. This CDR3 spans 14 amino acids. In DNA form, the CDR3 reads TGTGCCAGCAGGGGGGCAACTAGCAATCAGCCCCAGCATTTT. It encodes CASRGATSNQPQHF. The whole variable domain, filled in from reference TRBV2 and TRBJ1-5, reads EPEVTQTPSHQVTQMGQEVILRCVPISNHLYFYWYRQILGQKVEFLVSFYNNEISEKSEIFDDQFSVERPDGSNFTLKIRSTKLEDSAMYFCASRGATSNQPQHFGDGTRLSIL.

Many counts were recorded for this clonotype. CDR3 sequence reads: CASIGGGRSAEAFF. CDR3 bases: TGCGCCAGCATAGGGGGTGGCAGGTCGGCTGAAGCTTTCTTT. V usage is TRBV4-1 and J usage is TRBJ1-1; D is possibly TRBD1 (6 bases). The CDR3 extends over 14 amino acids. V was clipped by 7 bases and J by 6 bases, with 18 bases between them. CDR1 and CDR2 from the germline V gene are MGHRA and YSYEKL.

The chain has TRBV2 and TRBJ2-7, with D maybe TRBD1 (6 bases). The ends were cut back, 3 bases at V and 4 bases at J, with 10 bases in the middle. Per the germline V gene, CDR1 is SNHLY and CDR2 is FYNNEI. This CDR3 has 13 amino acids. The CDR3 bases are TGTGCCAGCAGTGATCCCAGGGGTTACGAGCAGTACGTC. Translating it yields CASSDPRGYEQYV.

This chain uses TRBV11-2 with TRBJ2-6, with unresolved D. The V and J ends lost 9 bases and 3 bases respectively, with 15 bases between them. CDR1 SGHAT and CDR2 FQNNGV come from the germline V gene. The CDR3 extends over 15 amino acids. The DNA of the CDR3 is TGTGCCAGTCGACTGGGCTCTGGTGGGGCCAACGTCCTGACTTTC. This translates into CASRLGSGGANVLTF. Full variable domain (remainder filled in from reference TRBV11-2 and TRBJ2-6): EAGVAQSPRYKIIEKRQSVAFWCNPISGHATLYWYQQILGQGPKLLIQFQNNGVVDDSQLPKDRFSAERLKGVDSTLKIQPAKLEDSAVYLCASRLGSGGANVLTFGAGSRLTVL.

The chain employs TRBV13 and TRBJ2-5; no clear D gene. V lost 5 bases and J 5 bases, leaving 12 bases between the germline ends. The CDR3 spans 13 residues. Germline CDR1 reads PRHDT; CDR2 reads FYEKMQ (reference sequence). CDR3 residues: CASSGRVHETQYF. CDR3 DNA sequence: TGTGCCAGCAGCGGTAGGGTTCACGAGACCCAGTACTTC.

The chain combines TRBV7-3 with TRBJ1-1; 8 positions agree with TRBD1. The CDR3 sequence is 15 residues long. J gave up 4 bases and V 5 bases, and 9 bases lay outside the gene matches. Germline CDR1 reads SGHTA; CDR2 reads FQGTGA. The DNA of the CDR3 is TGTGCCAGCAGCGCGAAACAGGGGGTCAGCACTGAAGCTTTCTTT. As protein: CASSAKQGVSTEAFF.

This clonotype was recorded a few times. The chain joins TRBV6-2 or TRBV6-3 to TRBJ2-3, with unresolved D. The CDR3 totals 18 residues. Germline V lookup: CDR1 MNHEY, CDR2 SVGEGT. Trimming took 3 bases from V and 3 from J, leaving 22 bases between them. The CDR3 sequence: CASSYLQAGSGRTDTQYF. In DNA, the CDR3 is TGTGCCAGCAGTTATCTCCAGGCCGGGTCAGGCCGAACAGATACGCAGTATTTT.

The chain carries TRBV11-2 and TRBJ2-1, with D uncertain. CDR1 and CDR2 from the germline V gene are SGHAT and FQNNGV. V lost 6 bases, J lost 10 bases, and 16 bases lay in between. The length of the CDR3 is 13 residues. The CDR3 here is CASSQSGGREQFF. CDR3 nucleotide sequence: TGTGCCAGCAGTCAATCAGGCGGACGCGAGCAGTTCTTC.

This clonotype was seen ten or more times. This chain connects TRBV7-2 to TRBJ1-1; TRBD1 matches 10 bases. V dropped 4 bases and J dropped 4; count of bases not matched to a gene: 0. Germline-derived CDR1 and CDR2 are SGHTA and FQGNSA. The CDR3 loop spans 13 amino acids. The CDR3 DNA reads as TGTGCCAGCAGCTGGACAGGGGGCACTGAAGCTTTCTTT. This sequence encodes CASSWTGGTEAFF.

V usage is TRBV11-1 and J usage is TRBJ2-5, with D perhaps matching TRBD1 or TRBD2 (5 bases each). This CDR3 comprises 12 residues. From germline, CDR1 is SGHAT and CDR2 FQDESV (reference sequence). V lost 8 bases to trimming and J lost 5 bases, with 12 bases between them. This CDR3 is CASRDPGETQYF. DNA for the CDR3: TGTGCCAGCCGGGACCCAGGCGAGACCCAGTACTTC.

This clonotype was seen ten or more times. The chain has TRBV12-3 or TRBV12-4 and TRBJ2-5; the D is unclear. The CDR3 length is 11 residues. The V gene lost 5 bases and the J gene lost 9 bases, with 10 bases spanning the gap. This CDR3 is CASSIGVAQYF. CDR3 in DNA: TGTGCCAGCAGTATCGGAGTGGCCCAGTACTTC.

The chain combines TRBV7-3 with TRBJ2-1; 13 bases match TRBD2. Losses at the gene ends were 4 bases for V and 6 bases for J; bases not matched to a gene: 3. This CDR3 has 15 residues. CDR1 SGHTA and CDR2 FQGTGA come from the germline V gene. The DNA for the CDR3 is TGTGCCAGCAGCTGGACTAGCGGGAGCGGCAATGAGCAGTTCTTC. Its translation: CASSWTSGSGNEQFF.

The V and J genes are TRBV19 and TRBJ2-3, with TRBD2 matching 11 bases. V dropped 5 bases and J dropped 4; count of bases not matched to a gene: 11. The germline CDR1 and CDR2 sequences are LNHDA and SQIVND (reference sequence). This CDR3 is built from 17 residues. The CDR3 sequence: CASSRTGTSGNSDTQYF. Here the CDR3 DNA reads TGTGCCAGTAGTCGAACCGGGACTAGCGGCAACTCAGATACGCAGTATTTT.

This clonotype was detected a few times. The V and J genes are TRBV3-1 and TRBJ1-1; D gene uncertain. The V gene's germline CDR1 is LGHDT and CDR2 YNNKEL (reference sequence). The CDR3 has 15 residues. V gave up 3 bases and J gave up 1 base, with 12 bases separating them. The CDR3 here is CASSHARTTNTEAFF. The DNA of the CDR3 is TGTGCCAGCAGCCATGCCAGGACCACGAACACTGAAGCTTTCTTT.

The J gene is TRBJ2-2, the V gene TRBV6-5; TRBD2 is a possible D gene (5 bases). The CDR3 runs 13 residues. Trimming took off 0 bases at V and 7 bases at J, with 6 bases between the two ends. Germline V lookup: CDR1 MNHEY, CDR2 SVGAGI. The CDR3 region is CASSYSRGGELFF. For the CDR3, the DNA is TGTGCCAGCAGTTACTCCCGGGGCGGGGAGCTGTTTTTT.

This clonotype was observed a few times. The V gene is TRBV5-6, the J gene TRBJ2-1, with D perhaps TRBD2 (6 bases). CDR1 and CDR2 from the germline V gene are SGHDT and YYEEEE. V was pared by 4 bases and J by 7 bases, with 12 bases between. The CDR3 runs to 13 residues. CDR3 amino acids: CASSRGNTNEQFF. CDR3 DNA: TGTGCCAGCAGCCGCGGGAATACGAATGAGCAGTTCTTC.

In its sample, this clonotype was seen a few times. V gene TRBV7-9 combines with J gene TRBJ1-2; D gene ambiguous. The CDR3 spans 12 residues. V was trimmed by 2 bases and J by 9 bases, leaving 10 bases between them. Germline CDR1 and CDR2: SEHNR and FQNEAQ (reference sequence). The CDR3 region is CASSLNPSSYTF. The CDR3 DNA follows: TGTGCCAGCAGCTTAAACCCCTCCAGCTACACCTTC.

This clonotype was counted ten times or more. This chain uses TRBV7-2 with TRBJ1-4; possibly TRBD1 for D (6 bases). This CDR3 has 14 amino acids. The ends were cut back, 5 bases at V and 3 bases at J, with 10 bases in the middle. Germline V lookup: CDR1 SGHTA, CDR2 FQGNSA. Here the CDR3 reads CASSATGPNEKLFF. CDR3 DNA sequence: TGTGCCAGCAGCGCGACAGGACCTAATGAAAAACTGTTTTTT.

The sample holds many counts of this clonotype. The V and J genes are TRBV6-1 and TRBJ1-1; 7 nucleotides agree with TRBD1. The V segment lost 6 bases and the J segment 0 bases; nucleotides outside the gene matches: 4. Germline assignment: CDR1 MNHNS and CDR2 SASEGT. This CDR3 has 14 amino acids. Here the CDR3 reads CASRRQGVNTEAFF. The CDR3 region has the DNA TGTGCCAGCAGAAGACAGGGAGTGAACACTGAAGCTTTCTTT.

The V gene is TRBV2, the J gene TRBJ2-4; D is ambiguous. The germline V gene has CDR1 SNHLY and CDR2 FYNNEI. This CDR3 comprises 11 residues. V was pared by 10 bases and J by 0 bases, with 4 bases between. CDR3: CANLAKNIQYF. CDR3 nucleotide sequence: TGTGCCAACCTAGCCAAAAACATTCAGTACTTC.

At least ten counts were recorded for this clonotype. The chain carries TRBV12-3 or TRBV12-4 and TRBJ1-4, with D maybe TRBD1 (6 bases). This CDR3 region has 14 residues. V was pared by 5 bases and J by 8 bases, with 15 bases between. The CDR3 spells CASSRTAREEKLFF. The CDR3 bases are TGTGCCAGCAGTCGGACAGCAAGGGAAGAAAAACTGTTTTTT.